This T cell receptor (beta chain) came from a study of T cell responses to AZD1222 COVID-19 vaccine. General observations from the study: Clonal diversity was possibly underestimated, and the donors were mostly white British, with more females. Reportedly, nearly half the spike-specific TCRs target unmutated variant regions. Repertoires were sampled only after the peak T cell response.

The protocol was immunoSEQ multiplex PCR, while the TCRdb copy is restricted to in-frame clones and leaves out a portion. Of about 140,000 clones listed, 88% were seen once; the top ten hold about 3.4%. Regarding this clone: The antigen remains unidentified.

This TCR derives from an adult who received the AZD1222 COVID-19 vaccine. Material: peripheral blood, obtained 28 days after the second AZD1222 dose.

The CDR3 is CASSSPGLAGTTDTQYF. CDR3 sequence (DNA): TGTGCCAGCAGTTCCCCCGGACTAGCGGGGACCACAGATACGCAGTATTTT. The gene calls are TRBV28 and TRBJ2-3; TRBD2 matches at 12 bases. There are 17 residues in the CDR3. In germline, CDR1 is MDHEN, CDR2 SYDVKM. Germline trimming cut 4 bases from V and 2 bases from J; bases unmatched to any gene: 7.